The 3 T cell receptor beta chains reported below all come from one sample, sequenced in a study of beta chain features in type 1 diabetes. Every bit of the isolated RNA underwent reverse transcription, so sequencing read expressed TCRB transcripts. The table came from immunoSEQ multiplex PCR; TCRdb's copy has only in-frame clones and leaves some out. The data contain about 260,000 clones, approximately 70% of them singletons. Sequencing was performed on naive CD4+ T cells from blood. Every receptor here comes from a man aged 25-45 years in good health.

This clone was seen once. This chain joins TRBV7-9 and TRBJ2-5; maybe TRBD2 (5 bases). The V gene lost 1 base and the J gene lost 4 bases, with 10 bases spanning the gap. This CDR3 comprises 14 residues. Germline V gene data show CDR1 as SEHNR and CDR2 as FQNEAQ (reference sequence). The CDR3 nucleotides are TGTGCCAGCAGCTTAGTGGGCGCGGGAGAGACCCAGTACTTC. This codes for CASSLVGAGETQYF.

V is TRBV29-1 and J is TRBJ1-1, with TRBD1 matching 9 bases. Germline assignment: CDR1 SQVTM and CDR2 ANQGSEA. The V segment lost 6 bases and the J segment 6 bases; nucleotides outside the gene matches: 8. CDR3 length: 13 residues. CDR3 DNA sequence: TGCAGCGTCCTTCTGCGACAGGGGGCTGAAGCTTTCTTT. It encodes CSVLLRQGAEAFF. The complete variable domain, with remaining parts taken from reference TRBV29-1 and TRBJ1-1, reads SAVISQKPSRDICQRGTSLTIQCQVDSQVTMMFWYRQQPGQSLTLIATANQGSEATYESGFVIDKFPISRPNLTFSTLTVSNMSPEDSSIYLCSVLLRQGAEAFFGQGTRLTVV.

This rearrangement joins TRBV7-6 to TRBJ2-6; D is perhaps TRBD1 (5 bases). CDR1 and CDR2 (germline): SGHVS, FNYEAQ. The V and J ends lost 1 base and 0 bases respectively, with 10 bases between them. This CDR3 has 17 residues. The CDR3 spells CASSLGQIASGANVLTF. DNA for the CDR3: TGTGCCAGCAGCTTAGGACAGATTGCCTCTGGGGCCAACGTCCTGACTTTC.